These 24 T cell receptor beta chains were sequenced from one sample in a study of T cells in Graves' hyperthyroidism and ophthalmopathy. Template material for amplifying TCR beta CDR3 regions consisted of RNA transcripts. Primed by the HTBI set, a first-round RT-PCR was run on the TCR CDR3. One entry per CDR3 protein, called by TCRdb with MiXCR from the multiplex PCR reads. The repertoire holds roughly 300,000 distinct CDR3 sequences, with approximately 15% as singletons. The sequencing input was blood. The receptor source for this set is a woman in her thirties with Graves' hyperthyroidism.

Concerning this clonotype: Since a much larger clone is just one base distant, this may be a read error. The V gene is TRBV28, the J gene TRBJ2-3; D possibly corresponds to TRBD2 (6 bases). The CDR3 runs to 17 residues. CDR1 MDHEN and CDR2 SYDVKM come from the germline V gene. The DNA for the CDR3 is TGTGCCTGCAGTTTAATAGTCGGGAGCGGCAGCACAGATACGCAGTATTTT. Translated: CACSLIVGSGSTDTQYF.

This clonotype was observed at least ten times. This chain joins TRBV7-2 and TRBJ2-7; perhaps TRBD1 as D (6 bases). Trimming stripped 2 bases from V and 2 bases from J, with 13 bases between. Germline values: CDR1 SGHTA, CDR2 FQGNSA. CDR3 size: 15 residues. The CDR3 sequence: CASSLPGDRAYEQYF. CDR3 DNA sequence: TGTGCCAGCAGCTTACCAGGGGATAGAGCCTACGAGCAGTACTTC.

In this sample, this clonotype turned up many times. This chain links TRBV29-1 with TRBJ2-3; D is perhaps TRBD1 (6 bases). Per germline, CDR1 SQVTM and CDR2 ANQGSEA. CDR3 length: 13 residues. Trimming shortened V by 7 bases and J by 4 bases, and 15 bases separated the two germline ends. CDR3 sequence: CSGEGGFADTQYF. As DNA, the CDR3 is TGCAGCGGGGAAGGGGGTTTCGCAGATACGCAGTATTTT.

This clonotype was picked up a small number of times. The chain couples TRBV3-1 to TRBJ2-1; tentatively, D is TRBD2 (6 bases). The CDR3 loop spans 17 amino acids. Trimming removed 1 base from V and 4 bases from J, with 17 bases in between. CDR1 is LGHDT, CDR2 YNNKEL, per germline (reference sequence). The CDR3: CASSQVSGLARYNEQFF. CDR3 bases: TGTGCCAGCAGCCAAGTGTCTGGCCTAGCGCGATACAATGAGCAGTTCTTC.

A note on this clonotype: A much bigger clone sits one base away, suggesting this may be a read error. The V gene is TRBV2, the J gene TRBJ1-4, with D perhaps TRBD1 (6 bases). The V end was cut by 1 base, the J end by 9 bases, with 15 bases between. CDR3 size: 15 residues. The germline gives CDR1 SNHLY, CDR2 FYNNEI. Written as DNA, the CDR3 is TGTGCCAGCAGTGAAGGACGTGTCGGGGGGCAAAAACTGTTTTTT. It is translated as CASSEGRVGGQKLFF.

This clonotype was seen at least ten times. V usage is TRBV27 and J usage is TRBJ1-6; D call uncertain. Trimming cost V 6 bases and J 9 bases, with 15 bases left between them. The germline V gene has CDR1 MNHEY and CDR2 SMNVEV (reference sequence). The CDR3 has 14 residues. The CDR3 bases are TGTGCCAGCAGACCGGGATTGGGAGGTTCACCCCTCCACTTT. Encoded protein: CASRPGLGGSPLHF.

This clonotype was counted many times. The rearrangement uses TRBV28 and TRBJ1-1; no firm D call. The CDR3 extends over 15 amino acids. The ends were cut back, 1 base at V and 1 base at J, with 10 bases in the middle. Germline CDR1 MDHEN, CDR2 SYDVKM. The CDR3 loop is CASSLSSGRNTEAFF. Written as DNA, the CDR3 is TGTGCCAGCAGTTTATCGTCAGGAAGGAACACTGAAGCTTTCTTT.

This clonotype occurred a few times. V usage is TRBV6-5 and J usage is TRBJ1-4, with 7 bases lining up with TRBD1. This CDR3 contains 15 residues. Per the germline V gene, CDR1 is MNHEY and CDR2 is SVGAGI. V shed 0 bases, J shed 10 bases, and the junction held 8 bases outside the gene matches. Here the CDR3 reads CASSYSRGHLGKLFF. The DNA of the CDR3 is TGTGCCAGCAGTTACTCTAGGGGGCATCTGGGAAAACTGTTTTTT.

The rearrangement uses TRBV6-6 and TRBJ2-3; D gene uncertain. The CDR3 sequence is 17 residues long. V lost 0 bases to trimming and J lost 2 bases, with 15 bases between them. CDR1 and CDR2 from the germline V gene are MNHNY and SVGAGI (reference sequence). The CDR3: CASSYSTKGAFTDTQYF. CDR3 bases: TGTGCCAGCAGTTACTCGACGAAGGGCGCCTTCACAGATACGCAGTATTTT.

At least ten counts were recorded for this clonotype. This chain connects TRBV20-1 to TRBJ2-5; perhaps TRBD1 as D (6 bases). Germline loops: CDR1 DFQATT, CDR2 SNEGSKA (reference sequence). The V end lost 3 bases, the J end lost 1 base, and 9 bases lay between the germline ends. The CDR3 runs 13 residues. CDR3 region: CSASEGVQETQYF. Here the CDR3 DNA reads TGCAGTGCTAGTGAGGGGGTCCAAGAGACCCAGTACTTC.

V usage is TRBV3-1 and J usage is TRBJ2-2; 15 bases align to TRBD2. The junction had 9 bases not matched to a gene; V was cut back by 4 bases and J by 6 bases. This CDR3 contains 18 residues. The V gene's germline CDR1 is LGHDT and CDR2 YNNKEL (reference sequence). CDR3: CASSRGLAGGLGPGELFF. The CDR3 bases are TGTGCCAGCAGCCGTGGACTAGCGGGAGGGCTGGGACCCGGGGAGCTGTTTTTT. The variable domain in full, completed from reference TRBV3-1 and TRBJ2-2, reads DTAVSQTPKYLVTQMGNDKSIKCEQNLGHDTMYWYKQDSKKFLKIMFSYNNKELIINETVPNRFSPKSPDKAHLNLHINSLELGDSAVYFCASSRGLAGGLGPGELFFGEGSRLTVL.

V usage is TRBV3-1 and J usage is TRBJ2-1; no reliable D call. Germline V CDR1 and CDR2: LGHDT, YNNKEL (reference sequence). The V gene lost 0 bases and the J gene lost 7 bases, with 19 bases spanning the gap. The CDR3 spans 17 residues. CDR3 sequence: CASSQERTLTNKNEQFF. CDR3 sequence (DNA): TGTGCCAGCAGCCAAGAACGGACCCTCACGAATAAAAATGAGCAGTTCTTC.

There are many counts of this clonotype. The chain links TRBV28 to TRBJ2-7; 9 bases fit TRBD1. With V trimmed by 9 bases and J by 2 bases, 5 bases remained unmatched. Per germline, CDR1 MDHEN and CDR2 SYDVKM. The CDR3 runs 13 residues. CDR3 sequence: CASTGGAPYEQYF. The CDR3 region has the DNA TGTGCCAGTACAGGGGGCGCCCCCTACGAGCAGTACTTC.

This clonotype was counted only a few times. This rearrangement joins TRBV30 to TRBJ2-2, with D tentatively TRBD1 (5 bases). Trimming stripped 4 bases from V and 5 bases from J, with 8 bases between. The CDR3 contains 12 residues. Germline V gene data show CDR1 as GTSNPN and CDR2 as SVGIG (reference sequence). The CDR3 region is CAWNTGTGELFF. The CDR3 nucleotides read TGTGCCTGGAATACAGGTACCGGGGAGCTGTTTTTT. The full variable domain, in which reference TRBV30 and TRBJ2-2 provide the parts outside the CDR3, is SQTIHQWPATLVQPVGSPLSLECTVEGTSNPNLYWYRQAAGRGLQLLFYSVGIGQISSEVPQNLSASRPQDRQFILSSKKLLLSDSGFYLCAWNTGTGELFFGEGSRLTVL.

This clonotype was observed at least ten times. V usage is TRBV28 and J usage is TRBJ2-7; D remains unclear. The germline V gene has CDR1 MDHEN and CDR2 SYDVKM. The CDR3 contains 14 residues. V was cut by 5 bases and J by 5 bases, with 16 bases left in between. The CDR3 bases are TGTGCCAGCAGTAGTTCGGCAAAATCCCACGAGCAGTACTTC. The encoded protein is CASSSSAKSHEQYF.

This clonotype was seen repeatedly, ten times or more. J is TRBJ1-1 and V is TRBV24-1; possible D gene TRBD1, 5 bases. CDR1 and CDR2 (germline): KGHDR, SFDVKD. The CDR3 covers 13 residues. Deletions cut 8 bases from V and 9 bases from J, with 18 bases between. The chain's CDR3 is CATTEAGTEKAFF. The CDR3 DNA follows: TGTGCCACCACCGAGGCCGGGACGGAGAAAGCTTTCTTT.

Many counts were recorded for this clonotype. V gene TRBV12-3 or TRBV12-4 combines with J gene TRBJ2-4, with D perhaps matching TRBD1 (6 bases). The CDR3 runs to 17 residues. V gave up 3 bases and J gave up 0 bases, with 15 bases separating them. In DNA form, the CDR3 reads TGTGCCAGCAGTTTTGGGACACGTATTCTAGCCAAAAACATTCAGTACTTC. It yields the protein CASSFGTRILAKNIQYF.

The CDR3 DNA reads as TGTGCCAGCAGCTTATTGCGGGAGGACGCCGAGCAGTACTTC. This sequence encodes CASSLLREDAEQYF. The genes are TRBV7-6 and TRBJ2-7; 8 bases map to TRBD2. Germline-derived CDR1 and CDR2 are SGHVS and FNYEAQ. CDR3 length: 14 amino acids. V lost 2 bases to trimming and J lost 6 bases; unmatched junction nucleotides: 6.

Ten or more counts support this clonotype. The J gene is TRBJ2-7, the V gene TRBV2; 9 nucleotides align to TRBD1. The V segment lost 3 bases and the J segment 6 bases; nucleotides outside the gene matches: 6. The CDR3 sequence is 14 residues long. Germline assignment: CDR1 SNHLY and CDR2 FYNNEI. The CDR3 spells CASSDPGQGREQYF. The CDR3 DNA reads as TGTGCCAGCAGTGATCCGGGACAGGGACGCGAGCAGTACTTC.

The CDR3 loop is CASSIGRETAPTEAFF. CDR3 DNA sequence: TGTGCCAGTAGTATAGGCCGCGAGACAGCGCCCACTGAAGCTTTCTTT. This rearrangement joins TRBV19 to TRBJ1-1; D perhaps matches TRBD1 (5 bases). The V end was cut by 1 base, the J end by 4 bases, with 16 bases between. The germline CDR1 and CDR2 sequences are LNHDA and SQIVND (reference sequence). This CDR3 contains 16 residues.

In its sample, this clonotype was seen many times. V is TRBV15 and J is TRBJ1-4, with D uncertain. The germline gives CDR1 LNHNV, CDR2 YYDKDF (reference sequence). Trimming removed 1 base at V and 3 bases at J, with 3 bases between. This CDR3 contains 13 residues. CDR3 amino acids: CATSRVANEKLFF. In DNA, the CDR3 is TGTGCCACCAGCAGAGTGGCTAATGAAAAACTGTTTTTT.

V and J are TRBV18 and TRBJ1-1; no clear D gene. The CDR3 contains 14 residues. Germline V gene data show CDR1 as KGHSH and CDR2 as LQKENI. With 3 bases removed from V and 7 bases from J, the gap between germline ends came to 15 bases. The CDR3 here is CASSPGPAHGEAFF. The CDR3 DNA follows: TGTGCCAGCTCACCGGGCCCAGCACATGGTGAAGCTTTCTTT.

V usage is TRBV28 and J usage is TRBJ2-1; D might be TRBD2 (5 bases). There are 13 residues in the CDR3. The ends were cut back, 6 bases at V and 7 bases at J, with 13 bases in the middle. Germline-derived CDR1 and CDR2 are MDHEN and SYDVKM. The CDR3 loop reads CASSQALANEQFF. DNA for the CDR3: TGTGCCAGCAGCCAAGCCCTAGCAAATGAGCAGTTCTTC.

This clonotype was seen many times. The chain is built from TRBV6-1 and TRBJ2-5; the D is unclear. The CDR3 runs 13 residues. Trimming stripped 7 bases from V and 2 bases from J, with 11 bases between. CDR1 is MNHNS and CDR2 is SASEGT in the germline V gene. The CDR3 DNA is TGTGCCAGCATTCTCTTGGGGCAAGAGACCCAGTACTTC. Its translation is CASILLGQETQYF.